A selection of T cell receptor beta chains follows, all from one sample in a study of tumor-infiltrating lymphocytes in primary liver carcinoma. MiXCR, run by TCRdb on the multiplex PCR reads, gives a single entry per CDR3 protein. The table shows about 96,000 distinct CDR3 sequences, with about 70% occurring only once. Sequencing input: tumor-adjacent normal liver tissue. The source is a man aged 40-49 years with primary liver carcinoma and hepatitis B virus infection. The CDR3 runs from the conserved cysteine through the conserved F or W. The D gene is left open where the match is weak. Only part of the rows carry a size: once, few, many, or a class if the clone is expanded.

V	size	J	D	CDR3	DNA
TRBV19	-	TRBJ2-2	-	CASTSQGTVELFF	TGTGCCAGTACCTCCCAGGGAACCGTGGAGCTGTTTTTT
TRBV6-5	-	TRBJ2-3	-	CASSDRQEATNTKYF	TGTGCAAGCAGTGACCGACAGGAAGCCACAAATACGAAGTATTTT
TRBV6-1	-	TRBJ2-7	-	CASSRNGLDYEQYF	TGTGCCTCTAGCCGAAATGGGCTCGACTACGAGCAGTACTTC
TRBV7-2	-	TRBJ2-2	-	CASSFSTYIGELFF	TGTGCCAGCAGCTTTAGTACTTACATCGGGGAGCTGTTTTTT
TRBV11-2	-	TRBJ1-1	-	CASSLSSKSEAFF	TGTGCCAGCAGCTTAAGTTCGAAGTCTGAAGCTTTCTTT
TRBV11-3	-	TRBJ2-1	TRBD2	CASSLDQRETFSSYNEQFF	TGTGCCAGCAGCTTAGATCAGCGGGAGACGTTCAGCTCCTACAATGAACAATTCTTC
TRBV7-8	many	TRBJ1-3	-	CASSLRRRSYSGNTIYF	TGTGCCAGCAGCTTGCGGCGACGATCATACTCTGGAAACACCATATATTTT
TRBV7-8	-	TRBJ2-3	-	CVSSRGDTQYF	TGTGTCAGCAGCCGGGGAGATACGCAGTATTTT
TRBV28	-	TRBJ1-4	-	CASSFVARGEKLFF	TGTGCCAGCAGTTTTGTTGCACGGGGTGAAAAACTGTTTTTT
TRBV29-1	-	TRBJ2-6	-	CSVAQGTLGANVLTF	TGTAGCGTCGCTCAGGGGACGCTTGGGGCCAACGTCCTGACTTTC
TRBV6-1	-	TRBJ2-7	-	CVSNRDEQYF	TGTGTCAGCAATCGAGACGAGCAGTACTTC
TRBV11-2	-	TRBJ2-7	TRBD2	CASRLGTNGYEWYF	TGTGCCAGCAGACTAGGGACTAACGGCTACGAGTGGTACTTC
TRBV11-2	-	TRBJ2-7	TRBD1	CTSSLGRDRGPYEQYF	TGTACCAGCAGCTTAGGGCGGGACAGGGGACCCTACGAGCAGTACTTC
TRBV6-2/TRBV6-3	-	TRBJ2-7	TRBD2	CASSYGASGSIEHYF	TGTGCCAGCAGTTACGGAGCTAGCGGAAGTATCGAGCATTACTTC
TRBV14	many	TRBJ2-1	TRBD1	CASSQVRGQGPEQFF	TGTGCCAGCAGCCAAGTGAGGGGACAGGGGCCTGAGCAGTTCTTC
TRBV7-9	-	TRBJ1-2	TRBD1	CASSPTGLYGYIF	TGTGCCAGCAGCCCGACAGGGCTTTATGGCTACATCTTC
TRBV29-1	many	TRBJ2-1	-	CSVERTDYNEQFF	TGCAGCGTCGAACGGACGGACTACAATGAGCAGTTCTTC
TRBV28	-	TRBJ2-4	TRBD2	CASIGTRGNIQYF	TGTGCCAGCATCGGGACTAGGGGAAACATTCAGTACTTC
TRBV28	few	TRBJ1-5	-	CASSPLQGTQPQHF	TGTGCCAGCAGCCCTCTACAGGGTACTCAGCCCCAGCATTTT
TRBV5-1	few	TRBJ1-1	-	CASRWGNTEAFF	TGCGCCAGCAGATGGGGGAACACTGAAGCTTTCTTT
TRBV29-1	many	TRBJ2-3	-	CSVEEGAGDTQYF	TGCAGCGTTGAAGAAGGGGCTGGAGATACGCAGTATTTT
TRBV1	many	TRBJ2-1	-	CTSSQDPDGLSYNEQFF	TGCACCAGCAGCCAAGACCCCGACGGGCTCTCCTACAATGAGCAGTTCTTC
TRBV18	once	TRBJ1-1	-	CASSLNRGEVNTEAFF	TGTGCCAGCTCACTTAATCGGGGCGAGGTGAACACTGAAGCTTTCTTT
TRBV6-1	-	TRBJ2-2	TRBD1	CASSDGQVNTGELFF	TGTGCCAGTAGTGATGGACAGGTGAACACCGGGGAGCTGTTTTTT
TRBV11-2	-	TRBJ1-2	TRBD1	CASSLAPGQGGAF	TGTGCCAGCAGCTTAGCCCCCGGACAGGGCGGAGCCTTC
TRBV6-5	many	TRBJ1-6	-	CASSYGGMGNSPLHF	TGTGCCAGCAGTTACGGGGGGATGGGCAATTCACCCCTCCACTTT
TRBV12-3/TRBV12-4	-	TRBJ1-1	TRBD1	CASRVTGLTEAFF	TGTGCCAGTCGTGTGACAGGGTTGACTGAAGCTTTCTTT
TRBV12-3/TRBV12-4	many	TRBJ2-7	-	CASSLREGTYEQYF	TGTGCCAGCAGTTTGAGGGAAGGGACCTACGAGCAGTACTTC
TRBV12-3/TRBV12-4	-	TRBJ2-7	-	CASSVQAYEQYF	TGTGCCAGCAGTGTACAAGCCTACGAGCAATACTTC
TRBV6-1	-	TRBJ2-3	-	CVSSEVTVLTDTQYF	TGTGTCAGCAGTGAGGTCACAGTCCTCACAGATACGCAGTATTTT
TRBV28	-	TRBJ2-7	TRBD2	CASSLTAGGSVEQYF	TGTGCCAGCAGCCTAACGGCGGGAGGGTCGGTCGAGCAGTACTTC
TRBV29-1	-	TRBJ2-2	-	CRVEQGLGELFF	TGCAGAGTTGAGCAAGGGCTCGGGGAGCTGTTTTTT
TRBV28	few	TRBJ2-6	TRBD1	CAGRRQGAGANVLTF	TGTGCCGGCAGAAGACAGGGGGCTGGGGCCAACGTCCTGACTTTC
TRBV4-1	-	TRBJ1-4	-	CVSSDRGAGKLFF	TGCGTCAGCTCTGATCGGGGGGCGGGGAAACTGTTTTTT
TRBV27	-	TRBJ2-7	-	CASSPSRLPYEQYF	TGTGCCAGCAGTCCGTCGCGGCTCCCCTACGAGCAGTACTTC
TRBV6-6	few	TRBJ1-1	TRBD1	CASSYLSTGGPLNTEAFF	TGTGCCAGCAGTTACCTTTCGACAGGGGGCCCTCTGAACACTGAAGCTTTCTTT
TRBV6-2/TRBV6-3	-	TRBJ2-3	-	CASNTGDSRDGTDTQYF	TGTGCCAGCAACACGGGGGATTCCCGGGACGGCACAGATACGCAGTATTTT
TRBV28	few	TRBJ2-1	-	CASSSRNSYNEQFF	TGTGCCAGCAGTTCGAGGAACTCCTACAATGAGCAGTTCTTC
TRBV11-2	-	TRBJ2-3	TRBD2	CASGLEGLAWTDTQCF	TGTGCCAGCGGCTTAGAGGGACTAGCATGGACAGATACGCAGTGTTTT
TRBV4-1	-	TRBJ1-5	TRBD1	CTSSQLGTGVTDTQHF	TGCACCAGCAGCCAGCTCGGGACAGGGGTTACAGATACGCAGCATTTT
TRBV10-3	-	TRBJ2-4	-	CAISMPTKNIQYF	TGTGCCATCAGTATGCCAACTAAAAACATTCAGTACTTC
TRBV11-2	-	TRBJ2-1	TRBD2	CASRPTGGTAGDDNEQFF	TGTGCCAGCAGACCGACCGGGGGGACTGCGGGAGACGACAATGAGCAATTCTTC
TRBV28	-	TRBJ2-5	TRBD2	CASSALAGGGQETQYF	TGTGCCAGCAGTGCTCTAGCGGGAGGAGGCCAAGAGACCCAGTACTTC
TRBV13	-	TRBJ2-3	TRBD2	CASSLSGSEDTQYF	TGTGCCAGTAGCTTGAGCGGGAGTGAAGATACGCAGTATTTT
TRBV12-3/TRBV12-4	-	TRBJ2-3	-	CASSPSGTNTQYF	TGTGCCAGCAGCCCATCAGGCACAAATACGCAGTATTTT
TRBV7-9	-	TRBJ2-6	-	CASIGEDSGANVLTF	TGTGCCAGCATCGGTGAAGACTCTGGGGCCAACGTCCTGACTTTC
TRBV4-1	-	TRBJ2-1	TRBD2	CASSQPWGLADYNEYFF	TGCGCCAGCAGCCAACCGTGGGGACTAGCAGACTACAATGAGTATTTCTTC
TRBV28	-	TRBJ1-5	-	CASSRPKAQGQPQHF	TGTGCCAGCAGTCGCCCGAAGGCTCAAGGTCAGCCCCAGCATTTT
TRBV9	-	TRBJ1-6	-	CDSSTDNLDLPLHF	TGTGACAGCAGCACAGACAATCTTGATTTACCCCTCCACTTT